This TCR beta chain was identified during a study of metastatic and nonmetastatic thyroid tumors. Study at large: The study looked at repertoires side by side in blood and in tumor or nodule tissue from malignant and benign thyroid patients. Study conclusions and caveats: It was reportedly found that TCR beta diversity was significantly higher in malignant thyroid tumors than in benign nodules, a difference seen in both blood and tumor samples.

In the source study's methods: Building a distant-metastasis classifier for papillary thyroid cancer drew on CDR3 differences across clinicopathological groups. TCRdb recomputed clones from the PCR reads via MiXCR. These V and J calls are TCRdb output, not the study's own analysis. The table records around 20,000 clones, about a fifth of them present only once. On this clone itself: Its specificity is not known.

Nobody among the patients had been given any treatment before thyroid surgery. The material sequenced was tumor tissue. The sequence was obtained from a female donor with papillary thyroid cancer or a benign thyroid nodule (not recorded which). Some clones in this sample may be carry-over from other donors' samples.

CDR3 DNA: TGTGCCAGCAGCTTGACAGGGGGTGACAATGAGCAGTTCTTC. Translating it yields CASSLTGGDNEQFF. V and J are TRBV11-2 and TRBJ2-1; TRBD1 agrees at 9 bases. Germline values: CDR1 SGHAT, CDR2 FQNNGV. V trimming: 3 bases; J trimming: 5 bases; junction bases outside the gene matches: 2. The CDR3 has 14 amino acids.